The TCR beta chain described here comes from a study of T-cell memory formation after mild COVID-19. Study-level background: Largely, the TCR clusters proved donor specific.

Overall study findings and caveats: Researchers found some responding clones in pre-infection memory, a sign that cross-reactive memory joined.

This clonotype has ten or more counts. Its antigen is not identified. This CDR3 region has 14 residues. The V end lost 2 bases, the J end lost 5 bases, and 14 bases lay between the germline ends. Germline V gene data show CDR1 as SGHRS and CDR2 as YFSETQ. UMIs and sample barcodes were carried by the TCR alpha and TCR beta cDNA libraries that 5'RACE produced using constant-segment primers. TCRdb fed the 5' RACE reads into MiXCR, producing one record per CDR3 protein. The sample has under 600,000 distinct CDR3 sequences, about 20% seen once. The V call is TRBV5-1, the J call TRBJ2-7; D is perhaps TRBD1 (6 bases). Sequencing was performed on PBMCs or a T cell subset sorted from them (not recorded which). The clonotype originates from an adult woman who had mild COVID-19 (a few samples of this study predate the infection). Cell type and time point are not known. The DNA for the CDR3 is TGCGCCAGCAGCTTCAGGGGTGGTGGGAACGAGCAGTACTTC. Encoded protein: CASSFRGGGNEQYF.